This entry lists 24 T cell receptor beta chains sequenced from one sample in a study of T-cell memory formation after mild COVID-19. TCRdb passed the 5' RACE reads through MiXCR, listing each CDR3 protein once. Among roughly 450,000 distinct CDR3 sequences listed, 15% to 20% were seen once. Sequencing was carried out using PBMCs or a T cell subset sorted from them (not recorded which). These receptors were obtained from an adult woman who had mild COVID-19 (a few samples of this study predate the infection). Cell type and time point are not known.

This chain joins TRBV7-9 and TRBJ1-4; 9 bases line up with TRBD1. Germline V gives CDR1 SEHNR, CDR2 FQNEAQ (reference sequence). CDR3 length equals 16 residues. The trim removed 1 base at V and 9 bases at J, leaving 9 bases unmatched. As DNA, the CDR3 is TGTGCCAGCAGCTTAGGGTCCCGGGACAGGGATAAAAAACTGTTTTTT. The encoded protein is CASSLGSRDRDKKLFF.

The gene calls are TRBV6-2 or TRBV6-3 and TRBJ2-7, with 14 positions matching TRBD2. Germline values: CDR1 MNHEY, CDR2 SVGEGT. V trimming: 7 bases; J trimming: 6 bases; junction bases outside the gene matches: 2. This CDR3 is built from 13 residues. The CDR3 DNA sequence: TGTGCCAGCAAGACTAGCGGGAGGGGCGAGCAGTACTTC. Protein sequence: CASKTSGRGEQYF.

This clonotype was found a few times. This chain links TRBV9 with TRBJ1-1; TRBD1 matches 10 bases. V lost 5 bases and J lost 0; bases outside the gene matches: 16. Germline CDR1 reads SGDLS; CDR2 reads YYNGEE. This CDR3 spans 19 amino acids. The CDR3 nucleotides are TGTGCCAGCAGGGAACATTCTTCGACAGGGGGCGCGTTGAACACTGAAGCTTTCTTT. It codes for CASREHSSTGGALNTEAFF.

This clonotype was counted only a few times. The chain combines TRBV24-1 with TRBJ2-7; D may be TRBD1 (6 bases). Germline CDR1 and CDR2: KGHDR and SFDVKD. This CDR3 is built from 15 residues. V lost 3 bases and J 3 bases, leaving 14 bases between the germline ends. The CDR3 nucleotides read TGTGCCACCAGTGATAATACAGGGCCGAGCTACGAGCAGTACTTC. Protein sequence: CATSDNTGPSYEQYF.

This chain connects TRBV7-8 to TRBJ2-7; D is uncertain. V lost 8 bases, J lost 3 bases, and 11 bases lay in between. The CDR3 contains 12 residues. The V gene's germline CDR1 is SGHVS and CDR2 FQNEAQ. In nucleotides, the CDR3 is TGTGCCAGCGCCGACGGCTACTACGAGCAGTACTTC. It specifies CASADGYYEQYF.

The V and J genes are TRBV7-2 and TRBJ1-1, with D possibly matching TRBD1 (5 bases). The CDR3 sequence is 12 residues long. The germline CDR1 and CDR2 sequences are SGHTA and FQGNSA. The V and J ends lost 8 bases and 8 bases respectively, with 15 bases between them. The DNA of the CDR3 is TGTGCCAGCTGGGGACGTTCCTCAGAAGCTTTCTTT. Its translation: CASWGRSSEAFF.

The J gene is TRBJ1-2, the V gene TRBV24-1, with 7 bases aligning to TRBD1. Trimming removed 2 bases from V and 4 bases from J; junction bases left unmatched: 15. CDR3 length: 18 residues. CDR1 and CDR2 (germline): KGHDR, SFDVKD. The CDR3 reads CATSDSRRQGRGSYGYTF. In nucleotides, the CDR3 is TGTGCCACCAGTGATTCACGTCGACAGGGACGAGGTAGCTATGGCTACACCTTC.

V gene TRBV20-1 combines with J gene TRBJ1-2; TRBD1 aligns across 9 bases. The junction had 8 bases not matched to a gene; V was cut back by 1 base and J by 8 bases. Germline V lookup: CDR1 DFQATT, CDR2 SNEGSKA (reference sequence). The CDR3 has 14 residues. The CDR3 DNA is TGCAGTGCTAGAGTCCCGGGACAGGGTCGAGGCTACACCTTC. Residues: CSARVPGQGRGYTF.

The chain has TRBV5-1 and TRBJ1-1, with D hard to call. The CDR3 has 14 amino acids. Germline lookup yields CDR1 SGHRS and CDR2 YFSETQ. Deletions cut 5 bases from V and 0 bases from J, with 11 bases between. CDR3 protein: CASRREGMNTEAFF. For the CDR3, the DNA is TGCGCCAGCAGACGGGAGGGCATGAACACTGAAGCTTTCTTT.

V and J are TRBV20-1 and TRBJ2-1; TRBD2 aligns across 11 bases. With 6 bases clipped from V and 0 bases from J, the junction kept 7 bases outside the gene matches. This CDR3 spans 16 amino acids. CDR1 is DFQATT and CDR2 is SNEGSKA in the germline V gene (reference sequence). The CDR3 DNA follows: TGCAGTGCCCAACTAGCGGGGGCCAGCTCCTACAATGAGCAGTTCTTC. Its protein is CSAQLAGASSYNEQFF.

The chain combines TRBV12-3 or TRBV12-4 with TRBJ1-1; D is unresolved. This CDR3 contains 15 residues. The ends were cut back, 6 bases at V and 1 base at J, with 15 bases in the middle. Here the CDR3 reads CASRTLSVGNTEAFF. The DNA of the CDR3 is TGTGCCAGCAGGACCCTTTCTGTGGGGAACACTGAAGCTTTCTTT.

V gene TRBV30 combines with J gene TRBJ2-7, with a tentative D call TRBD2 (6 bases). This CDR3 has 15 residues. The V end lost 2 bases, the J end lost 0 bases, and 14 bases lay between the germline ends. Germline values: CDR1 GTSNPN, CDR2 SVGIG (reference sequence). DNA of the CDR3: TGTGCCTGGAGTTCCCCGGGACTGAGCTCCTACGAGCAGTACTTC. This sequence encodes CAWSSPGLSSYEQYF.

The rearrangement uses TRBV7-2 and TRBJ2-1, with TRBD2 matching over 12 bases. The germline V gene has CDR1 SGHTA and CDR2 FQGNSA. This CDR3 contains 13 residues. V dropped 5 bases and J dropped 14; count of bases not matched to a gene: 7. The CDR3 DNA follows: TGTGCCAGCAGCACTGGACTAGCGGGATTTGAGTTCTTC. This encodes CASSTGLAGFEFF.

In its sample, this clonotype was seen a few times. This chain joins TRBV7-6 and TRBJ1-2, with D possibly matching TRBD1 (5 bases). With 4 bases removed from V and 4 bases from J, the gap between germline ends came to 13 bases. Germline CDR1 SGHVS, CDR2 FNYEAQ. There are 14 residues in the CDR3. As DNA, the CDR3 is TGTGCCAGCAGCTCGGGACGGGAACCCTATGGCTACACCTTC. Translated: CASSSGREPYGYTF.

This clonotype was counted a few times. This chain connects TRBV7-2 to TRBJ1-5; 9 bases line up with TRBD1. V was clipped by 5 bases and J by 5 bases; unmatched bases: 7. This CDR3 contains 15 residues. Germline V gene data show CDR1 as SGHTA and CDR2 as FQGNSA. The CDR3 sequence is CASSARTGVYQPQHF. DNA for the CDR3: TGTGCCAGCAGCGCCCGGACAGGGGTTTATCAGCCCCAGCATTTT.

This CDR3 is CASSEESRSSYEQYF. DNA of the CDR3: TGTGCCAGCAGTGAAGAGTCCCGCAGTTCCTACGAGCAGTACTTC. This rearrangement joins TRBV2 to TRBJ2-7; D gene unclear. This CDR3 region has 15 residues. Trimming left V 1 base short and J 1 base short, with 11 bases between. Germline CDR1 SNHLY, CDR2 FYNNEI.

This clonotype is a singleton in its sample. The V call is TRBV24-1, the J call TRBJ2-1; unclear D gene. This CDR3 has 11 residues. Trimming removed 0 bases at V and 9 bases at J, with 2 bases between. CDR1 KGHDR and CDR2 SFDVKD come from the germline V gene. The CDR3 bases are TGTGCCACCAGTGATTTGAGTGAGCAGTTCTTC. Translation: CATSDLSEQFF.

There are a few counts of this clonotype. The CDR3 bases are TGTGCCACCAGCTCAGTGAGACTAGCCAAAAACATTCAGTACTTC. Protein sequence: CATSSVRLAKNIQYF. V gene TRBV15 combines with J gene TRBJ2-4; no clear D gene. Germline CDR1 and CDR2: LNHNV and YYDKDF (reference sequence). V was shortened by 5 bases and J by 0 bases, with 11 bases between the two germline ends. This CDR3 has 15 amino acids. Combining the CDR3 with reference TRBV15 and TRBJ2-4 gives the whole variable domain DAMVIQNPRYQVTQFGKPVTLSCSQTLNHNVMYWYQQKSSQAPKLLFHYYDKDFNNEADTPDNFQSRRPNTSFCFLDIRSPGLGDTAMYLCATSSVRLAKNIQYFGAGTRLSVL.

The chain links TRBV12-3 or TRBV12-4 to TRBJ1-2; D unclear. This CDR3 spans 13 amino acids. The ends were cut back, 3 bases at V and 8 bases at J, with 13 bases in the middle. For the CDR3, the DNA is TGTGCCAGCAGTTTTTCCCGGGTGGGGGGCTACACCTTC. As protein: CASSFSRVGGYTF.

This clonotype was seen only a few times. The chain links TRBV7-2 to TRBJ1-1; a weak D match, TRBD1 (5 bases). From germline, CDR1 is SGHTA and CDR2 FQGNSA. The CDR3 spans 13 residues. V lost 2 bases to trimming and J lost 3 bases, with 7 bases between them. The CDR3 spells CASSLLGHTEAFF. Here the CDR3 DNA reads TGTGCCAGCAGCTTACTGGGACACACTGAAGCTTTCTTT.

This clonotype has just a few counts. This rearrangement joins TRBV5-4 to TRBJ2-1; 7 bases are shared with TRBD1. This CDR3 is 16 amino acids long. Looked up from germline, CDR1 is SGHNT and CDR2 is YYREEE (reference sequence). V dropped 4 bases and J dropped 0; count of bases not matched to a gene: 7. CDR3 sequence reads: CASSPRQGGSYNEQFF. Written as DNA, the CDR3 is TGTGCCAGCAGCCCGAGACAGGGCGGCTCCTACAATGAGCAGTTCTTC.

This chain links TRBV12-3 or TRBV12-4 with TRBJ1-2, with 10 bases matching TRBD1. This CDR3 region has 16 residues. The V gene end was trimmed by 5 bases and the J gene end by 3 bases; junction bases not matched to a gene: 9. The DNA for the CDR3 is TGTGCCAGCAGTCATCACTTCGGGACAGGGGACTATGGCTACACCTTC. Its translation is CASSHHFGTGDYGYTF.

In its sample, this clonotype was seen a few times. The CDR3 spells CASRTGTPWQFF. CDR3 nucleotide sequence: TGTGCCAGCAGAACTGGGACTCCTTGGCAGTTCTTC. This chain joins TRBV6-2 or TRBV6-3 and TRBJ2-1; tentative D call: TRBD2 (6 bases). The CDR3 runs to 12 residues. CDR1 is MNHEY and CDR2 is SVGEGT in the germline V gene. Trimming left V 6 bases short and J 12 bases short, with 15 bases between.

The rearrangement joins TRBV19 to TRBJ2-6; 9 nucleotides match TRBD1. Germline CDR1 reads LNHDA; CDR2 reads SQIVND (reference sequence). Trimming at V came to 0 bases and at J to 0 bases, leaving 3 bases not matched to a gene. This CDR3 has 18 residues. CDR3 DNA: TGTGCCAGTAGTATAGAAGGGACAGGGAGCTCTGGGGCCAACGTCCTGACTTTC. Translation gives CASSIEGTGSSGANVLTF.